Following are 25 T cell receptor beta chains from one sample sequenced in a study of blood T cells in healthy people across ages. Using a J-beta primer mix together with a sample-barcoded 5' primer, a second PCR was run for roughly 7 to 11 cycles. A single record per CDR3 protein comes from TCRdb applying MiXCR to the 5' RACE reads. Among approximately 1,000,000 distinct CDR3 sequences listed, around two fifths were seen once. The sample consisted of blood. These receptors came from a man between 18 and 29 years old in good health.

The chain is built from TRBV20-1 and TRBJ1-1; maybe TRBD1 (5 bases). V lost 4 bases and J lost 4, with 16 bases in between. In germline, CDR1 is DFQATT, CDR2 SNEGSKA (reference sequence). The CDR3 totals 14 residues. For the CDR3, the DNA is TGCAGTGCTAAGAAAGGGGATGGAGGCACTGAAGCTTTCTTT. Translated, it gives CSAKKGDGGTEAFF.

The rearrangement links TRBV27 to TRBJ1-6; D gene uncertain. Between the trimmed V and J ends, which lost 6 bases and 4 bases, there was a span of 7 bases. Germline values: CDR1 MNHEY, CDR2 SMNVEV (reference sequence). The CDR3 contains 13 residues. CDR3 sequence: CASRADYNSPLHF. The CDR3 DNA is TGTGCCAGCAGGGCAGATTATAATTCACCCCTCCACTTT.

In this sample, this clonotype turned up a few times. V gene TRBV7-9 combines with J gene TRBJ2-5, with D unresolved. Trimming left V 4 bases short and J 1 base short, with 16 bases between. Germline-derived CDR1 and CDR2 are SEHNR and FQNEAQ (reference sequence). The CDR3 runs 16 residues. The CDR3 sequence: CASSSLVSTLQETQYF. In DNA form, the CDR3 reads TGTGCCAGCAGCTCCCTTGTCTCCACCCTCCAAGAGACCCAGTACTTC.

This clonotype came up a few times. The chain recombines TRBV2 with TRBJ2-3, with D maybe TRBD2 (6 bases). The CDR3 is 14 amino acids. The V gene lost 7 bases and the J gene lost 5 bases, with 16 bases spanning the gap. From germline, CDR1 is SNHLY and CDR2 FYNNEI. The CDR3 DNA is TGTGCCAGCACAGAACGGCGGGGAGGAGATACGCAGTATTTT. Protein product: CASTERRGGDTQYF.

The chain recombines TRBV3-1 with TRBJ2-3; D remains unclear. The V gene lost 5 bases and the J gene lost 0 bases, with 15 bases spanning the gap. This CDR3 region has 16 residues. CDR1 and CDR2 from the germline V gene are LGHDT and YNNKEL (reference sequence). The CDR3 protein is CASSLKYSSSTDTQYF. The CDR3 DNA reads TGTGCCAGCAGCTTAAAGTACAGTTCCAGCACAGATACGCAGTATTTT.

Details on this clonotype: At one boundary the junction diverges from the germline segment, which might be a read error. The DNA for the CDR3 is TGTGCCAGCAACTTAACGGCCCAGCAAGGCTACACCTTC. Amino acid sequence: CASNLTAQQGYTF. The V call is TRBV7-3, the J call TRBJ1-2; D ambiguous. The CDR3 has 13 residues. The germline CDR1 and CDR2 sequences are SGHTA and FQGTGA.

V gene TRBV10-3 combines with J gene TRBJ2-7; TRBD1 matches at 9 bases. The trim removed 3 bases at V and 2 bases at J, leaving 5 bases unmatched. The germline V gene has CDR1 ENHRY and CDR2 SYGVKD. The CDR3 spans 15 residues. The CDR3 DNA reads as TGTGCCATCAGTGAACCGGGACAGGGAGCCTACGAGCAGTACTTC. It codes for CAISEPGQGAYEQYF.

V gene TRBV12-3 or TRBV12-4 combines with J gene TRBJ2-5; D unclear. This CDR3 is built from 13 residues. The V end lost 7 bases, the J end lost 1 base, and 10 bases lay between the germline ends. The CDR3 spells CASTPVTQETQYF. The CDR3 DNA follows: TGTGCCAGCACCCCAGTCACCCAAGAGACCCAGTACTTC.

This clonotype was detected only a few times. The chain joins TRBV9 to TRBJ2-3, with D maybe TRBD1 (6 bases). V was shortened by 6 bases and J by 6 bases, with 17 bases between the two germline ends. Per germline, CDR1 SGDLS and CDR2 YYNGEE. This CDR3 has 14 amino acids. The CDR3 spells CASNKQGGRDTQYF. The DNA of the CDR3 is TGTGCCAGCAACAAACAGGGTGGGCGGGATACGCAGTATTTT.

The chain carries TRBV20-1 and TRBJ2-2; no clear D. CDR1 DFQATT and CDR2 SNEGSKA come from the germline V gene (reference sequence). The CDR3 is 12 residues long. With 4 bases removed from V and 4 bases from J, the gap between germline ends came to 7 bases. The CDR3 DNA reads as TGCAGTGCTACTCGGAGCACCGGGGAGCTGTTTTTT. Its translation: CSATRSTGELFF.

The rearrangement uses TRBV9 and TRBJ2-2; 7 bases line up with TRBD1. CDR1 is SGDLS and CDR2 is YYNGEE in the germline V gene. With V trimmed by 4 bases and J by 5 bases, 5 bases remained unmatched. The CDR3 length is 14 residues. The CDR3 spells CASSIGGGTGELFF. The CDR3 bases are TGTGCCAGCAGCATAGGGGGCGGTACCGGGGAGCTGTTTTTT.

This clonotype has just a few counts. V usage is TRBV20-1 and J usage is TRBJ2-5, with 8 bases that match TRBD2. The length of the CDR3 is 15 residues. CDR1 DFQATT and CDR2 SNEGSKA come from the germline V gene (reference sequence). V trimming: 3 bases; J trimming: 2 bases; junction bases outside the gene matches: 8. CDR3 sequence reads: CSASYPSGFQETQYF. For the CDR3, the DNA is TGCAGTGCTAGTTATCCTAGCGGGTTTCAAGAGACCCAGTACTTC.

This clonotype was picked up a small number of times. The rearrangement links TRBV19 to TRBJ2-7, with TRBD2 identical over 10 bases. The V gene end was trimmed by 6 bases and the J gene end by 3 bases; junction bases not matched to a gene: 8. The CDR3 has 15 residues. The germline gives CDR1 LNHDA, CDR2 SQIVND (reference sequence). Written as DNA, the CDR3 is TGTGCCAGTAGCACTCCTGGGACTAGCGACTACGAGCAGTACTTC. Translation gives CASSTPGTSDYEQYF.

This clonotype was counted only a few times. The rearrangement uses TRBV20-1 and TRBJ2-1; 11 nucleotides align to TRBD1. Germline CDR1 is DFQATT and CDR2 is SNEGSKA (reference sequence). This CDR3 contains 14 residues. The V and J ends lost 3 bases and 5 bases, in that order; junction bases with no gene match: 3. CDR3 sequence: CSASRDRGNNEQFF. DNA of the CDR3: TGCAGTGCTAGTAGGGACAGGGGGAACAATGAGCAGTTCTTC.

This clonotype was observed many times. The chain combines TRBV9 with TRBJ2-5; 7 positions match TRBD2. Germline V gene data show CDR1 as SGDLS and CDR2 as YYNGEE. CDR3 length equals 17 residues. Trimming took 0 bases from V and 2 from J; bases not matched to a gene: 10. The CDR3 loop reads CASSVGMASGSQETQYF. As DNA, the CDR3 is TGTGCCAGCAGCGTAGGAATGGCTAGCGGTTCTCAAGAGACCCAGTACTTC. Drawing the rest from reference TRBV9 and TRBJ2-5, the complete variable domain is DSGVTQTPKHLITATGQRVTLRCSPRSGDLSVYWYQQSLDQGLQFLIQYYNGEERAKGNILERFSAQQFPDLHSELNLSSLELGDSALYFCASSVGMASGSQETQYFGPGTRLLVL.

The rearrangement uses TRBV30 and TRBJ2-3; no firm D call. This CDR3 is built from 11 residues. The V and J ends lost 0 bases and 8 bases respectively, with 6 bases between them. Germline CDR1 GTSNPN, CDR2 SVGIG (reference sequence). CDR3 loop: CAWSVPRTQYF. In nucleotides, the CDR3 is TGTGCCTGGAGTGTACCGCGTACGCAGTATTTT.

This chain connects TRBV7-2 to TRBJ2-1, with TRBD2 matching over 13 bases. V shed 4 bases and J 4 bases; nucleotides not matched to a gene: 7. Per germline, CDR1 SGHTA and CDR2 FQGNSA. The CDR3 has 17 amino acids. CDR3 loop: CASSSGLAGAYYNEQFF. CDR3 sequence (DNA): TGTGCCAGCAGCTCAGGACTAGCGGGGGCTTATTACAATGAGCAGTTCTTC. The complete variable domain, with remaining parts taken from reference TRBV7-2 and TRBJ2-1, reads GAGVSQSPSNKVTEKGKDVELRCDPISGHTALYWYRQSLGQGLEFLIYFQGNSAPDKSGLPSDRFSAERTGGSVSTLTIQRTQQEDSAVYLCASSSGLAGAYYNEQFFGPGTRLTVL.

This clonotype was observed a handful of times. This rearrangement joins TRBV7-9 to TRBJ2-2; the D is unclear. Germline V gene data show CDR1 as SEHNR and CDR2 as FQNEAQ (reference sequence). Between the trimmed V and J ends, which lost 3 bases and 6 bases, there was a span of 11 bases. The CDR3 runs to 14 residues. The CDR3 loop reads CASSFGRLAGELFF. CDR3 nucleotide sequence: TGTGCCAGCAGCTTTGGGCGCTTGGCCGGGGAGCTGTTTTTT.

This clonotype appeared a few times. The chain links TRBV5-5 to TRBJ2-1, with 10 nucleotides matching TRBD1. Trimming removed 4 bases from V and 0 bases from J; junction bases left unmatched: 4. Looked up from germline, CDR1 is SGHKS and CDR2 is YYEKEE (reference sequence). The length of the CDR3 is 16 residues. The CDR3 loop reads CASSHGQGVSYNEQFF. The CDR3 coding sequence is TGTGCCAGCAGCCACGGACAGGGGGTCTCCTACAATGAGCAGTTCTTC.

This chain links TRBV27 with TRBJ2-5; possibly TRBD1 for D (5 bases). The J call may be mistaken, given a closer DNA end match to TRBJ2-7. Germline assignment: CDR1 MNHEY and CDR2 SMNVEV (reference sequence). This CDR3 has 22 amino acids. CDR3 bases: TGTGCCAGCAGTGTGGTCCCAAGTACAGGTTTTTCACACGATCCAGGGTACGACGAGCAGTACTTC. Protein product: CASSVVPSTGFSHDPGYDEQYF.

To note about this clonotype: A read error may produce the germline difference seen at one junction end. The genes are TRBV14 and TRBJ2-1; TRBD2 agrees at 7 bases. This CDR3 has 17 amino acids. The V gene's germline CDR1 is SGHDN and CDR2 FVKESK. CDR3 amino acids: CANSQDWGGFPYNEQFF. DNA for the CDR3: TGTGCCAACAGCCAAGATTGGGGAGGGTTCCCCTACAATGAGCAGTTCTTC.

The chain carries TRBV15 and TRBJ1-1, with D possibly TRBD1 on 5 matching bases. CDR3 size: 15 residues. Germline V gene lookup returns CDR1 LNHNV and CDR2 YYDKDF (reference sequence). V was clipped by 0 bases and J by 5 bases, with 13 bases between them. In DNA, the CDR3 is TGTGCCACCAGCAGAGATAGGAGGGGTGGGACTGAAGCTTTCTTT. Translation gives CATSRDRRGGTEAFF.

The chain uses TRBV5-1 and TRBJ2-5, with 10 bases fitting TRBD1. The J segment lost 4 bases and the V segment lost 4 bases, leaving 10 bases of the junction unmatched. Germline CDR1 SGHRS, CDR2 YFSETQ. The CDR3 is 16 residues long. In DNA, the CDR3 is TGCGCCAGCAGCCGTTCGGGGACAGGGGATGTAGAGACCCAGTACTTC. Translation gives CASSRSGTGDVETQYF.

This clonotype showed up just a few times. The J gene is TRBJ1-1, the V gene TRBV20-1; D not certain. Trimming stripped 3 bases from V and 1 base from J, with 9 bases between. CDR3 length equals 13 residues. Germline V gene lookup returns CDR1 DFQATT and CDR2 SNEGSKA (reference sequence). The CDR3 DNA is TGCAGTGCTAGGCCAGACGGGAACACTGAAGCTTTCTTT. Protein: CSARPDGNTEAFF.

The chain has TRBV7-2 and TRBJ2-7; D may correspond to TRBD1 or TRBD2 (6 bases each). TRBJ2-5 matches the DNA end more closely, so the J call is doubtful. The CDR3 is 14 residues long. Germline assignment: CDR1 SGHTA and CDR2 FQGNSA. CDR3 amino acids: CASSLVLGGETQYF. CDR3 DNA: TGTGCCAGCAGCTTAGTTTTAGGGGGGGAGACCCAGTACTTC.